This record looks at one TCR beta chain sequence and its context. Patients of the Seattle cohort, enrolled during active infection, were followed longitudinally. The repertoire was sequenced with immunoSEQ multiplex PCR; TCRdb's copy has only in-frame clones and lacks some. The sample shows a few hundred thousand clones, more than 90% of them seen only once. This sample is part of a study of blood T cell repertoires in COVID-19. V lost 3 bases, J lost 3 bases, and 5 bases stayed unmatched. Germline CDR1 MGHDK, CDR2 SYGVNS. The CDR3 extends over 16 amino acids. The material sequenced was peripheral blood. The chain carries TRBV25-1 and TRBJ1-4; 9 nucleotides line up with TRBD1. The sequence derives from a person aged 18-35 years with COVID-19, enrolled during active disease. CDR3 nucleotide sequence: TGTGCCAGCAGTGATCTACAGGGGGCTGCTAATGAAAAACTGTTTTTT. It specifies CASSDLQGAANEKLFF.